Each of the 17 T cell receptor beta chains below was sequenced from the same sample in a study of beta chain features in type 1 diabetes. The study's findings and limits: All four CD4+ subsets of Type 1 diabetes patients contained TCRB CDR3s that were moderately but significantly shorter.

As every portion of the isolated RNA was reverse transcribed, the sequencing read expressed TCRB transcripts. TCRdb's table, derived via immunoSEQ multiplex PCR, lists solely in-frame clones and lacks some. The table has roughly 150,000 clones, 6.5% to 9.5% seen once. These receptors' antigens are unknown. The sample was central memory CD4+ T cells from blood. The receptors were sampled from a woman in her 40s with type 1 diabetes.

This clone turned up a few times. V gene TRBV6-1 combines with J gene TRBJ2-1; 7 bases are shared with TRBD2. Germline V lookup: CDR1 MNHNS, CDR2 SASEGT. This CDR3 is built from 12 residues. J lost 3 bases, V lost 8 bases, and 1 base had no gene match. CDR3 sequence: CASRGDYNEQFF. CDR3 sequence (DNA): TGTGCCAGCCGGGGGGACTACAATGAGCAGTTCTTC.

The rearrangement uses TRBV30 and TRBJ2-5, with 9 positions matching TRBD1. This CDR3 is 13 amino acids long. Per the germline V gene, CDR1 is GTSNPN and CDR2 is SVGIG (reference sequence). Losses at the gene ends were 7 bases for V and 4 bases for J; bases not matched to a gene: 7. The CDR3 DNA follows: TGTGCCTCCCTCGGGACAGGGAGAGAGACCCAGTACTTC. Translation gives CASLGTGRETQYF.

This clone was found a few times. The rearrangement links TRBV30 to TRBJ1-5; 8 bases map to TRBD1. Germline V gene sequence: CDR1 GTSNPN, CDR2 SVGIG (reference sequence). CDR3 length: 15 residues. V shed 2 bases and J 3 bases; nucleotides not matched to a gene: 6. DNA for the CDR3: TGTGCCTGGAGTCCCGGACAGGGAGACAATCAGCCCCAGCATTTT. Its protein product is CAWSPGQGDNQPQHF.

This clone was observed a handful of times. The chain employs TRBV2 and TRBJ2-1; maybe TRBD1 (5 bases). Trimming left V 4 bases short and J 8 bases short, with 15 bases between. The germline gives CDR1 SNHLY, CDR2 FYNNEI. This CDR3 spans 14 amino acids. The chain's CDR3 is CASSAARAGDEQFF. The CDR3 coding sequence is TGTGCCAGCAGTGCGGCCAGGGCAGGCGATGAGCAGTTCTTC.

Many counts were recorded for this clone. This chain links TRBV29-1 with TRBJ1-1; TRBD1 aligns across 10 bases. This CDR3 has 13 residues. The trim removed 4 bases at V and 5 bases at J, leaving 4 bases unmatched. Germline CDR1 is SQVTM and CDR2 is ANQGSEA. Here the CDR3 DNA reads TGCAGCGTTGTGGGACAGGGGAGGACTGAAGCTTTCTTT. Translation gives CSVVGQGRTEAFF.

The rearrangement joins TRBV5-4 to TRBJ2-5, with 8 bases fitting TRBD2. This CDR3 is 16 amino acids long. The germline gives CDR1 SGHNT, CDR2 YYREEE (reference sequence). The V segment lost 0 bases and the J segment 4 bases; nucleotides outside the gene matches: 8. This chain's CDR3 is CASSLGVAGMVETQYF. For the CDR3, the DNA is TGTGCCAGCAGCTTGGGGGTAGCGGGAATGGTAGAGACCCAGTACTTC. Based on the CDR3 plus reference TRBV5-4 and TRBJ2-5, the full variable domain is ETGVTQSPTHLIKTRGQQVTLRCSSQSGHNTVSWYQQALGQGPQFIFQYYREEENGRGNFPPRFSGLQFPNYSSELNVNALELDDSALYLCASSLGVAGMVETQYFGPGTRLLVL.

This clone was seen a few times. CDR3 protein: CASSEGQVGGQPQHF. CDR3 bases: TGTGCCAGCAGTGAAGGGCAGGTAGGAGGACAGCCCCAGCATTTT. The V call is TRBV6-1, the J call TRBJ1-5; D gene ambiguous. The germline gives CDR1 MNHNS, CDR2 SASEGT. V lost 1 base and J 7 bases, leaving 14 bases between the germline ends. The CDR3 runs to 15 residues.

This clone has just a few counts. The CDR3 coding sequence is TGTGCCAGCAGCCCCGGGACTAGCGGGAGCCTTAGCACAGATACGCAGTATTTT. Translating gives CASSPGTSGSLSTDTQYF. V usage is TRBV7-3 and J usage is TRBJ2-3, with 14 bases that match TRBD2. The CDR3 spans 18 residues. J lost 0 bases, V lost 5 bases, and 7 bases had no gene match. Per the germline V gene, CDR1 is SGHTA and CDR2 is FQGTGA.

The rearrangement uses TRBV5-1 and TRBJ2-3; D may be TRBD1 (6 bases). Germline lookup yields CDR1 SGHRS and CDR2 YFSETQ. The CDR3 spans 13 residues. V was pared by 4 bases and J by 10 bases, with 16 bases between. Written as DNA, the CDR3 is TGCGCCAGCAGCCAATTCCCAGGGGATCCGCAGTATTTT. Translated: CASSQFPGDPQYF.

Only a few counts were recorded for this clone. This rearrangement joins TRBV5-1 to TRBJ2-1; TRBD2 matches 9 bases. V was clipped by 0 bases and J by 5 bases; unmatched bases: 3. The germline CDR1 and CDR2 sequences are SGHRS and YFSETQ. CDR3 length equals 15 residues. CDR3 DNA: TGCGCCAGCAGCTTGGTAGCGGGAGAAAACAATGAGCAGTTCTTC. Protein product: CASSLVAGENNEQFF.

Comment on this clone: Other nucleotide sequences in the sample specify the same CDR3. The chain has TRBV30 and TRBJ1-1; D is perhaps TRBD1 (6 bases). V lost 2 bases, J lost 0 bases, and 7 bases lay in between. This CDR3 has 13 residues. Germline V CDR1 and CDR2: GTSNPN, SVGIG (reference sequence). The CDR3 spells CAWSTGMNTEAFF. DNA for the CDR3: TGTGCCTGGAGTACAGGGATGAACACTGAAGCTTTCTTT.

The chain uses TRBV19 and TRBJ1-5; 7 nucleotides line up with TRBD1. V dropped 7 bases and J dropped 6; count of bases not matched to a gene: 9. The germline V gene encodes CDR1 LNHDA and CDR2 SQIVND (reference sequence). The CDR3 totals 14 residues. This CDR3 reads CASNFRGSFQPQHF. In DNA form, the CDR3 reads TGTGCCAGTAATTTCAGGGGGTCGTTTCAGCCCCAGCATTTT.

The chain joins TRBV5-1 to TRBJ1-1, with a possible D match to TRBD1 (5 bases). In germline, CDR1 is SGHRS, CDR2 YFSETQ. This CDR3 region has 15 residues. Trimming removed 7 bases from V and 0 bases from J, with 16 bases in between. The CDR3 protein is CASSTDYIMNTEAFF. DNA of the CDR3: TGCGCCAGCTCGACAGATTACATCATGAACACTGAAGCTTTCTTT.

This clone occurred a few times. The chain has TRBV7-3 and TRBJ1-1; possible D gene TRBD1, 6 bases. Germline CDR1 and CDR2: SGHTA and FQGTGA. The V end was cut by 5 bases, the J end by 7 bases, with 14 bases between. This CDR3 is built from 13 residues. CDR3 sequence (DNA): TGTGCCAGCAGCCGACAGGACGCCAGTGAAGCTTTCTTT. This codes for CASSRQDASEAFF.

This clone appeared a few times. The chain is built from TRBV27 and TRBJ2-1; 12 nucleotides match TRBD2. Germline values: CDR1 MNHEY, CDR2 SMNVEV (reference sequence). CDR3 length: 17 amino acids. The V gene end was trimmed by 1 base and the J gene end by 2 bases; junction bases not matched to a gene: 3. The CDR3 sequence is CASSLWTSGDTYNEQFF. Written as DNA, the CDR3 is TGTGCCAGCAGTTTATGGACTAGCGGGGACACCTACAATGAGCAGTTCTTC.

This clone was seen only a few times. The J gene is TRBJ1-5, the V gene TRBV7-8; unclear D gene. Germline loops: CDR1 SGHVS, CDR2 FQNEAQ. Between the trimmed V and J ends, which lost 1 base and 4 bases, there was a span of 11 bases. The CDR3 covers 15 residues. This CDR3 is CASSLGAFGNQPQHF. CDR3 DNA sequence: TGTGCCAGCAGCTTAGGGGCATTTGGGAATCAGCCCCAGCATTTT. Complete variable domain (other parts from reference TRBV7-8 and TRBJ1-5): GAGVSQSPRYKVAKRGQDVALRCDPISGHVSLFWYQQALGQGPEFLTYFQNEAQLDKSGLPSDRFFAERPEGSVSTLKIQRTQQEDSAVYLCASSLGAFGNQPQHFGDGTRLSIL.

The V and J genes are TRBV29-1 and TRBJ1-2; D is perhaps TRBD1 (6 bases). Germline V gene lookup returns CDR1 SQVTM and CDR2 ANQGSEA. The CDR3 has 13 residues. Trimming left V 8 bases short and J 4 bases short, with 17 bases between. The CDR3 here is CSILQGRSYGYTF. The CDR3 DNA follows: TGCAGCATCTTGCAGGGGCGCAGCTATGGCTACACCTTC.